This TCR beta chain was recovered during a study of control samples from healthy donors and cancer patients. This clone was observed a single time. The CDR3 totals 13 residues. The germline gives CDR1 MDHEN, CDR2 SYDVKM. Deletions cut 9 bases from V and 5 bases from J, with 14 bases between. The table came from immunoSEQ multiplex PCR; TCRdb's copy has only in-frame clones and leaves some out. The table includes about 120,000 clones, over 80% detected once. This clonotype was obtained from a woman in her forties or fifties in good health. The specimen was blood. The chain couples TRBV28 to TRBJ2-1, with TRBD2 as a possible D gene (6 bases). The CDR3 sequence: CASFPRRDNEQFF. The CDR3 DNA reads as TGTGCCAGTTTCCCGCGGAGGGACAATGAGCAGTTCTTC.